These T cell receptor beta chains were read from a single sample in a study of identical twins. One entry per CDR3 protein results from TCRdb running MiXCR on the 5' RACE reads. The sample lists some 200,000 distinct CDR3 sequences; 7.5% were seen once. Another study also made use of these data, one on yellow fever vaccine responses in identical twins.

The sequenced material came from memory (CD45RO+) T cells sorted from blood. All receptors derive from a woman aged 18-29 years in good health. Both conserved end residues are part of each CDR3. A D gene is named only where the DNA matches it firmly. A row's size may be missing; if present it is once, few, many or a size class.

TRBJ2-1	TRBD2	NA	TRBV28	CASSALGERGGRDEQFF	TGTGCCAGCAGCGCCCTAGGGGAGCGGGGGGGCCGAGATGAGCAGTTCTTC
TRBJ2-2	TRBD2	few	TRBV3-1	CASSRRLAGGLGELFF	TGTGCCAGCAGCCGCCGACTAGCGGGGGGTCTCGGGGAGCTGTTTTTT
TRBJ1-2	NA	few	TRBV28	CASVKDSPNYGYTF	TGTGCCAGCGTGAAGGACAGTCCAAACTATGGCTACACCTTC
TRBJ2-2	NA	few	TRBV7-3	CASSPTVLNTGELFF	TGTGCCAGCAGCCCGACAGTTTTGAACACCGGGGAGCTGTTTTTT
TRBJ1-1	TRBD1	many	TRBV29-1	CSGGTGSLTEAFF	TGCAGCGGGGGGACAGGGAGCTTAACTGAAGCTTTCTTT
TRBJ2-1	NA	many	TRBV7-2	CASSLEVANEQFF	TGTGCCAGCAGCTTAGAGGTTGCTAATGAGCAGTTCTTC
TRBJ1-6	NA	NA	TRBV7-9	CASSTGTDNSPLHF	TGTGCCAGCAGCACCGGGACGGATAATTCACCCCTCCACTTT
TRBJ2-3	TRBD1	few	TRBV7-9	CASSRTGEDTQYF	TGTGCCAGCAGCCGGACAGGCGAGGATACGCAGTATTTT
TRBJ2-1	TRBD1	NA	TRBV20-1	CSANPGTGGYNEQFF	TGCAGTGCTAACCCCGGGACAGGGGGCTACAATGAGCAGTTCTTC
TRBJ2-1	NA	NA	TRBV14	CASSQALQGPAFF	TGTGCCAGCAGCCAAGCTCTTCAGGGCCCCGCATTCTTC
TRBJ2-2	NA	few	TRBV3-1	CASSQANGELFF	TGTGCCAGCAGCCAGGCTAACGGGGAGCTGTTTTTT
TRBJ2-1	NA	many	TRBV7-9	CASSPREMVEQFF	TGTGCCAGCAGCCCACGGGAGATGGTTGAGCAGTTCTTC
TRBJ1-1	NA	many	TRBV12-3/TRBV12-4	CASSLARGQNTEAFF	TGTGCCAGCAGTTTAGCCCGAGGACAGAACACTGAAGCTTTCTTT
TRBJ1-3	NA	NA	TRBV20-1	CSARDGLAGDGNTIYF	TGCAGTGCTAGAGATGGCCTCGCAGGCGATGGAAACACCATATATTTT
TRBJ1-1	TRBD1	NA	TRBV5-1	CASSLDRVWAFF	TGCGCCAGCAGCTTAGACAGGGTCTGGGCTTTCTTT